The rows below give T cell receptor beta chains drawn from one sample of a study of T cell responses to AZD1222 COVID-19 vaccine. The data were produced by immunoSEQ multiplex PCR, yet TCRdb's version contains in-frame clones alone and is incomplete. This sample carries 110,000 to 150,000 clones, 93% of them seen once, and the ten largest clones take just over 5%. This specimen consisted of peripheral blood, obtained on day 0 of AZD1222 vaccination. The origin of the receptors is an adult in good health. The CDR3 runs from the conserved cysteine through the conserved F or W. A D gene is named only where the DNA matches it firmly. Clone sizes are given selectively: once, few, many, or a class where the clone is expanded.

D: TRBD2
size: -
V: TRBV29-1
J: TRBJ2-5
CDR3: CSVEGGRAETQYF
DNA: TGCAGCGTTGAGGGGGGGAGGGCTGAGACCCAGTACTTC

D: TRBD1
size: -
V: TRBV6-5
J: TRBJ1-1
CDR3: CASMGTGTTRAFF
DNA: TGTGCCAGCATGGGGACAGGCACTACAAGAGCTTTCTTT

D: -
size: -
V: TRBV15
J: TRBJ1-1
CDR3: CATSRDRSFEAFF
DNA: TGTGCCACCAGCAGAGATCGCTCGTTCGAAGCTTTCTTT

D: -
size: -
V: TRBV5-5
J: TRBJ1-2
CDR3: CASSNDPGGPPGYTF
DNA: TGTGCCAGCAGCAATGATCCGGGAGGCCCCCCTGGCTACACCTTC

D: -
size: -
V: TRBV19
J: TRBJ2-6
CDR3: CASSSLQDSGANVLTF
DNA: TGTGCCAGTAGTAGCTTACAGGACTCTGGGGCCAACGTCCTGACTTTC

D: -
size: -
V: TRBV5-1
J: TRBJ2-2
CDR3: CASSLGETLAGELFF
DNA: TGCGCCAGCAGCTTGGGGGAGACACTCGCCGGGGAGCTGTTTTTT

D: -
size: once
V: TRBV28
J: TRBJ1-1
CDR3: CASKGGAGGAFF
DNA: TGTGCCAGCAAAGGGGGGGCCGGAGGAGCTTTCTTT

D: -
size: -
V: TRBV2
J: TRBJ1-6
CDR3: CASSSRNNSPLHF
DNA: TGTGCCAGCTCTAGCAGGAATAATTCACCCCTCCACTTT

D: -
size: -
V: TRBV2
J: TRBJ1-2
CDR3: CASSEDTGRYGYTF
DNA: TGTGCCAGCAGTGAAGACACAGGTCGCTATGGCTACACCTTC

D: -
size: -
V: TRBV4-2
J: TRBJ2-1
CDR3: CASSQVGGNSYNEQFF
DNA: TGTGCCAGCAGCCAAGTAGGCGGGAACTCCTACAATGAGCAGTTCTTC

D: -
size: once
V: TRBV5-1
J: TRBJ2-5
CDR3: CASSLDQPSQETQYF
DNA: TGCGCCAGCAGCTTGGACCAGCCTTCTCAAGAGACCCAGTACTTC

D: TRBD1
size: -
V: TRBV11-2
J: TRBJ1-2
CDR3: CASSPDRGRGGYTF
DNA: TGTGCCAGCAGCCCGGACAGGGGGCGAGGGGGCTACACCTTC

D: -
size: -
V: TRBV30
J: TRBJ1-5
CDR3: CAWSYGWGIGNQPQHF
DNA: TGTGCCTGGAGTTACGGATGGGGCATCGGCAATCAGCCCCAGCATTTT

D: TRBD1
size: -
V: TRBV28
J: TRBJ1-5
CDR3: CASSLWNRGQPQHF
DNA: TGTGCCAGCAGTTTATGGAACAGGGGTCAGCCCCAGCATTTT

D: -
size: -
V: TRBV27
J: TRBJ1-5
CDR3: CASSPLRAGGNQPQHF
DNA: TGTGCCAGCAGTCCCCTGAGGGCGGGTGGCAATCAGCCCCAGCATTTT

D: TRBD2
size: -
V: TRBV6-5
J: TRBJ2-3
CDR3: CASRGGRATDTQYF
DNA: TGTGCCAGCAGGGGTGGGAGGGCGACAGATACGCAGTATTTT

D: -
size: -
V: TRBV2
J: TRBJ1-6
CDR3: CASDVGGSYNSPLHF
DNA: TGTGCCAGCGACGTGGGAGGCTCCTATAATTCACCCCTCCACTTT

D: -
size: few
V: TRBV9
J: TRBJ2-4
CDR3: CASSVGVSKNIQYF
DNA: TGTGCCAGCAGCGTAGGGGTGTCCAAAAACATTCAGTACTTC

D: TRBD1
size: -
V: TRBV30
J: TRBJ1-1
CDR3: CAWSDGQGIFRAFF
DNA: TGTGCCTGGAGTGACGGACAGGGAATTTTTCGGGCTTTCTTT

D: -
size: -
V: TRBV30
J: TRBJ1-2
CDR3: CAWGADRSGYYGYTF
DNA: TGTGCCTGGGGAGCAGACAGATCGGGATACTATGGCTACACCTTC

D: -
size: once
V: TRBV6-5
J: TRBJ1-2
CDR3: CASSYSQQNYGYTF
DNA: TGTGCCAGCAGTTATTCTCAGCAGAACTATGGCTACACCTTC

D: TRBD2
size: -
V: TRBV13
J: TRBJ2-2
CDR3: CASSSGLAANTGELFF
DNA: TGTGCCAGCAGCTCTGGACTAGCAGCAAACACCGGGGAGCTGTTTTTT

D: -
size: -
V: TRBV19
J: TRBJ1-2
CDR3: CASSIGGAGYTF
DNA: TGTGCCAGTAGTATAGGGGGAGCTGGCTACACCTTC

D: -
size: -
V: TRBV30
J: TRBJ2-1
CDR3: CAWSNRDPPSSYNEQFF
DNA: TGTGCCTGGAGTAACAGGGACCCCCCCAGCTCCTACAATGAGCAGTTCTTC

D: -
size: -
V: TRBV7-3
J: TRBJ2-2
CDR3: CASSIRGVHTGELFF
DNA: TGTGCCAGCAGCATCAGGGGGGTCCACACCGGGGAGCTGTTTTTT

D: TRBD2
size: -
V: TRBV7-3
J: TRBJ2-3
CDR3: CASSPFTSGGDGDTQYF
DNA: TGTGCCAGCAGCCCATTCACTAGCGGGGGGGATGGAGATACGCAGTATTTT

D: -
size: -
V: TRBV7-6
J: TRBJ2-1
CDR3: CASSLRRSGEQFF
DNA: TGTGCCAGCAGCTTAAGGAGGTCCGGTGAGCAGTTCTTC

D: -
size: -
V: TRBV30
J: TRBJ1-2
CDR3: CAWRGYGYTF
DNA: TGTGCCTGGAGAGGCTATGGCTACACCTTC

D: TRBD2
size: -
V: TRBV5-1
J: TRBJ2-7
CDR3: CASSGRLTSGSHEQYF
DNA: TGCGCCAGCAGCGGACGCTTGACTAGCGGGAGCCACGAGCAGTACTTC

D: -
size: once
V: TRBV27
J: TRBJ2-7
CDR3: CASSLQGYSYEQYF
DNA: TGTGCCAGCAGTCTGCAGGGGTACTCCTACGAGCAGTACTTC

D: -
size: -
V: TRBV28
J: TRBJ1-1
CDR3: CASTQGGVPVSFF
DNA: TGTGCCAGCACCCAAGGGGGAGTCCCTGTTTCTTTCTTT

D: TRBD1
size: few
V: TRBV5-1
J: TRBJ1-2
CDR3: CASRRTGDFDYGYTF
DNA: TGCGCCAGCAGAAGGACAGGGGATTTCGACTATGGCTACACCTTC